Below, 21 T cell receptor beta chains from the same sample are listed, as sequenced in a study of T cell repertoires in cytomegalovirus infection. From the reads, TCRdb called clonotypes with MiXCR, one entry per CDR3 protein. The data contain about 150,000 distinct CDR3 sequences, less than 25% of them singletons. Sample: PBMCs. The receptors were gathered from a human donor in good health (CMV status not recorded). Some clones in this sample may be carry-over from other donors' samples.

This clonotype has at least ten counts. The chain joins TRBV7-2 to TRBJ2-7, with 12 positions matching TRBD2. V lost 5 bases, J lost 0 bases, and 8 bases stayed unmatched. The CDR3 has 17 residues. CDR1 is SGHTA and CDR2 is FQGNSA in the germline V gene. CDR3 DNA: TGTGCCAGCAGCGAAGAAAAGACTAGCGGGAGCTCCTACGAGCAGTACTTC. Its protein is CASSEEKTSGSSYEQYF.

The chain links TRBV5-1 to TRBJ2-3, with a possible D match to TRBD1 (5 bases). V gave up 5 bases and J gave up 3 bases, with 13 bases separating them. This CDR3 is 14 amino acids long. CDR1 is SGHRS, CDR2 YFSETQ, per germline. CDR3 DNA sequence: TGCGCCAGCAGAGCATTGCCAGGGACAGATACGCAGTATTTT. It specifies CASRALPGTDTQYF.

There are a few counts of this clonotype. The chain combines TRBV28 with TRBJ1-2; a possible D gene is TRBD1 (6 bases). V was trimmed by 2 bases and J by 6 bases, leaving 13 bases between them. In germline, CDR1 is MDHEN, CDR2 SYDVKM. This CDR3 spans 14 amino acids. The CDR3 region is CASSLDRLVNGYTF. CDR3 in DNA: TGTGCCAGCAGTTTAGACAGGCTCGTTAATGGCTACACCTTC.

The V call is TRBV3-1, the J call TRBJ2-1; TRBD1 matches at 9 bases. V lost 2 bases and J lost 8; bases outside the gene matches: 4. This CDR3 spans 14 amino acids. Germline CDR1 LGHDT, CDR2 YNNKEL (reference sequence). The CDR3 region has the DNA TGTGCCAGCAGCCAAACACAGGGGGCCGATGAGCAGTTCTTC. It encodes CASSQTQGADEQFF.

This clonotype turned up a few times. V and J are TRBV12-3 or TRBV12-4 and TRBJ2-1; D might be TRBD2 (5 bases). Between the trimmed V and J ends, which lost 6 bases and 5 bases, there was a span of 17 bases. This CDR3 is built from 15 residues. CDR3 nucleotide sequence: TGTGCCAGCAGACTAGGTCAGCCCGGGGACAATGAGCAGTTCTTC. Translated: CASRLGQPGDNEQFF.

V usage is TRBV6-2 or TRBV6-3 and J usage is TRBJ1-1; D is unclear. Between the trimmed V and J ends, which lost 0 bases and 7 bases, there was a span of 12 bases. The length of the CDR3 is 14 residues. CDR1 is MNHEY and CDR2 is SVGEGT in the germline V gene. The CDR3 spells CASSYSRTTLEAFF. The CDR3 DNA is TGTGCCAGCAGTTACTCGAGGACGACCCTTGAAGCTTTCTTT.

The chain couples TRBV28 to TRBJ2-4; 7 nucleotides line up with TRBD2. This CDR3 is built from 18 residues. Losses at the gene ends were 6 bases for V and 0 bases for J; bases not matched to a gene: 14. In germline, CDR1 is MDHEN, CDR2 SYDVKM. CDR3 nucleotides: TGTGCCAGCAGCCCTCGCGAGCTAGCGGTTCTAGCCAAAAACATTCAGTACTTC. Amino acids: CASSPRELAVLAKNIQYF.

This clonotype occurred many times. The chain links TRBV28 to TRBJ2-5, with a possible D match to TRBD2 (5 bases). Trimming left V 3 bases short and J 0 bases short, with 23 bases between. Germline assignment: CDR1 MDHEN and CDR2 SYDVKM. There are 19 residues in the CDR3. This chain's CDR3 is CASSLVRTSPARYQETQYF. The CDR3 DNA sequence: TGTGCCAGCAGTTTGGTCCGCACTAGTCCAGCCAGGTACCAAGAGACCCAGTACTTC.

This clonotype was detected ten times or more. The chain links TRBV12-3 or TRBV12-4 to TRBJ2-5; a possible D gene is TRBD2 (5 bases). The V end was cut by 4 bases, the J end by 5 bases, with 17 bases between. The CDR3 length is 15 residues. The CDR3 reads CASSSNSAGGETQYF. For the CDR3, the DNA is TGTGCCAGCAGTTCGAACTCTGCGGGCGGGGAGACCCAGTACTTC.

As for this clonotype: One end of the junction varies from germline; a read error may be responsible. The chain carries TRBV28 and TRBJ2-7; perhaps TRBD2 as D (5 bases). Per germline, CDR1 MDHEN and CDR2 SYDVKM. This CDR3 comprises 14 residues. The CDR3 DNA reads TGTGCCAGCGATTCAACCCACGGAGACTACGAGGAGTACTTC. Protein: CASDSTHGDYEEYF.

This clonotype was observed a handful of times. The chain employs TRBV7-9 and TRBJ2-2; 14 bases fit TRBD2. Trimming at V came to 4 bases and at J to 0 bases, leaving 4 bases not matched to a gene. Germline V gene data show CDR1 as SEHNR and CDR2 as FQNEAQ (reference sequence). This CDR3 region has 18 residues. CDR3 bases: TGTGCCAGCAGCTCGGGACTAGCGGGGGATCCGAACACCGGGGAGCTGTTTTTT. As protein: CASSSGLAGDPNTGELFF. The whole variable domain, filled in from reference TRBV7-9 and TRBJ2-2, reads DTGVSQNPRHKITKRGQNVTFRCDPISEHNRLYWYRQTLGQGPEFLTYFQNEAQLEKSRLLSDRFSAERPKGSFSTLEIQRTEQGDSAMYLCASSSGLAGDPNTGELFFGEGSRLTVL.

This clonotype was counted a few times. The chain is built from TRBV30 and TRBJ2-3, with 7 bases that match TRBD1. CDR1 and CDR2 from the germline V gene are GTSNPN and SVGIG (reference sequence). V was pared by 0 bases and J by 4 bases, with 1 base of the junction left unmatched. The CDR3 runs 13 residues. In DNA form, the CDR3 reads TGTGCCTGGAGTGTACAGGGGCCAGATACGCAGTATTTT. It yields the protein CAWSVQGPDTQYF.

This clonotype has just a few counts. The rearrangement links TRBV7-6 to TRBJ2-3; a possible D gene is TRBD2 (6 bases). This CDR3 has 14 residues. The V gene lost 5 bases and the J gene lost 5 bases, with 14 bases spanning the gap. CDR1 and CDR2 from the germline V gene are SGHVS and FNYEAQ. The CDR3 coding sequence is TGTGCCAGCAGCCCCTCTAGCGTCGGAGATACGCAGTATTTT. Translated, it gives CASSPSSVGDTQYF.

V gene TRBV2 combines with J gene TRBJ2-1, with 10 bases identical to TRBD2. The J segment lost 0 bases and the V segment lost 6 bases, leaving 5 bases of the junction unmatched. The germline CDR1 and CDR2 sequences are SNHLY and FYNNEI. The CDR3 covers 16 residues. The CDR3 DNA is TGTGCCAGCAGGGTTAGCGGGGGGACCTCCTACAATGAGCAGTTCTTC. This codes for CASRVSGGTSYNEQFF.

This clonotype was seen a few times. The V gene is TRBV28, the J gene TRBJ2-3; 7 bases line up with TRBD2. Trimming removed 5 bases from V and 4 bases from J; junction bases left unmatched: 15. This CDR3 is 17 amino acids long. The germline V gene encodes CDR1 MDHEN and CDR2 SYDVKM. Here the CDR3 DNA reads TGTGCCAGCAGTACTAGCGCCTGGGGGGGGGGATCAGATACGCAGTATTTT. The encoded protein is CASSTSAWGGGSDTQYF.

V and J are TRBV7-3 and TRBJ2-2; D not resolved. V was clipped by 2 bases and J by 6 bases, with 13 bases between them. Germline V gene lookup returns CDR1 SGHTA and CDR2 FQGTGA. This CDR3 is 15 amino acids long. In DNA form, the CDR3 reads TGTGCCAGCAGCTTAGGAAGACCTGGGGCCGGGGAGCTGTTTTTT. Protein product: CASSLGRPGAGELFF.

The chain is built from TRBV2 and TRBJ1-4; D gene unclear. V was pared by 3 bases and J by 7 bases, with 3 bases between. In germline, CDR1 is SNHLY, CDR2 FYNNEI. This CDR3 has 11 amino acids. CDR3 coding DNA: TGTGCCAGCAGTGATTCTGAAAAACTGTTTTTT. This codes for CASSDSEKLFF.

This chain connects TRBV12-3 or TRBV12-4 to TRBJ1-4; D gene unclear. V shed 2 bases and J shed 5 bases, with 6 bases lying between them. This CDR3 spans 13 amino acids. The CDR3 reads CASSLPGNEKLFF. CDR3 nucleotides: TGTGCCAGCAGTTTACCGGGGAATGAAAAACTGTTTTTT.

This clonotype has a count of ten or more. This chain links TRBV12-5 with TRBJ1-1; tentative D call: TRBD1 (5 bases). This CDR3 spans 15 amino acids. CDR1 LGHNT and CDR2 FRNRAP come from the germline V gene. V lost 1 base and J lost 4, with 13 bases in between. The CDR3 DNA follows: TGTGCTAGTGGTTTGGCCGGGGCAGGGACCACTGAAGCTTTCTTT. Its translation: CASGLAGAGTTEAFF.

The chain recombines TRBV6-5 with TRBJ1-2; D call uncertain. CDR3 size: 13 residues. Germline loops: CDR1 MNHEY, CDR2 SVGAGI. Trimming removed 0 bases at V and 6 bases at J, with 8 bases between. The DNA for the CDR3 is TGTGCCAGCAGTTACTCGACCGTGGATGGCTACACCTTC. This gives the protein CASSYSTVDGYTF.

The V and J genes are TRBV30 and TRBJ1-1, with TRBD1 identical over 9 bases. Germline CDR1 is GTSNPN and CDR2 is SVGIG (reference sequence). The ends lost 4 bases at V and 1 base at J; junction bases unmatched: 4. The CDR3 totals 14 residues. CDR3 nucleotide sequence: TGTGCCTGGAACCCGGGACAGGGGAACACTGAAGCTTTCTTT. Amino acid sequence: CAWNPGQGNTEAFF.